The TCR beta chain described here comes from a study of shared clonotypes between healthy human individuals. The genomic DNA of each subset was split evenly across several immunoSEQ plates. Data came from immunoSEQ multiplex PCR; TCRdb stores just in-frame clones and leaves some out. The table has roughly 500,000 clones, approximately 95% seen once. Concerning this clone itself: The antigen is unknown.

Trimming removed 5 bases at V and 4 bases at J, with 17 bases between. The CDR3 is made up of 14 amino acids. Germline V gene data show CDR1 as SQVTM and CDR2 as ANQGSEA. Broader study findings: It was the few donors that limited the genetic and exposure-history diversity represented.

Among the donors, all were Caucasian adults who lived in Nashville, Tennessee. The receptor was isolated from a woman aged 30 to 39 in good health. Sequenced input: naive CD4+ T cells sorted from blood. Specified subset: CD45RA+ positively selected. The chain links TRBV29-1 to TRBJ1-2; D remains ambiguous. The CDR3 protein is CSVSGRGSIYGYTF. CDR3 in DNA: TGCAGCGTTAGTGGGCGGGGAAGTATCTATGGCTACACCTTC.